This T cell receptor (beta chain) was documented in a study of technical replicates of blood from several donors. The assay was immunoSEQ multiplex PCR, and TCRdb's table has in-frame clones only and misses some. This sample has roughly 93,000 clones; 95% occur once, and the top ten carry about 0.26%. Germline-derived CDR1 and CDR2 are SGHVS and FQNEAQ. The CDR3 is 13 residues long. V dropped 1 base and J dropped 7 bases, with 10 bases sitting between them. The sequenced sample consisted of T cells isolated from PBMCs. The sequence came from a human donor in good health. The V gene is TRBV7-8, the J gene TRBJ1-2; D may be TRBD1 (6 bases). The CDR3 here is CASSLVQGSGYTF. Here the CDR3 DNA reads TGTGCCAGCAGCTTAGTCCAGGGGAGTGGCTACACCTTC.